This T cell receptor beta chain originates from a study of shared clonotypes between healthy human individuals. Points from the study as a whole: Around 5% of naive CD4 clonotypes were common to a handful of donors. Sampling included only blood; tissue repertoires likely differ.

With respect to this clone: Its antigen remains unidentified.

The authors divided CD4+ cells into CD45RA+ naive and CD45RA-negative memory subsets. An approximately 220 ng quantity of DNA, 29,000 or so T cell genomes, went into the sorted-subset replicate PCRs. TCRdb keeps only in-frame clones here, not all; method: immunoSEQ multiplex PCR. The data contain 180,000 or so clones, 90% to 95% of them seen just once; the ten biggest clones take up 0.067%. V gave up 3 bases and J gave up 1 base; unmatched junction bases: 15. CDR1 and CDR2 from the germline V gene are LNHDA and SQIVND (reference sequence). This CDR3 contains 18 residues. The sample consisted of naive CD4+ T cells sorted from blood. Documented subset: CD45RA+ positively selected. This TCR came from a young woman in good health. J is TRBJ2-7 and V is TRBV19, with 7 bases matching TRBD1. Here the CDR3 reads CASSIRDRNDDPSYEQYF. The DNA of the CDR3 is TGTGCCAGTAGTATCCGGGACAGAAATGACGATCCATCCTACGAGCAGTACTTC.